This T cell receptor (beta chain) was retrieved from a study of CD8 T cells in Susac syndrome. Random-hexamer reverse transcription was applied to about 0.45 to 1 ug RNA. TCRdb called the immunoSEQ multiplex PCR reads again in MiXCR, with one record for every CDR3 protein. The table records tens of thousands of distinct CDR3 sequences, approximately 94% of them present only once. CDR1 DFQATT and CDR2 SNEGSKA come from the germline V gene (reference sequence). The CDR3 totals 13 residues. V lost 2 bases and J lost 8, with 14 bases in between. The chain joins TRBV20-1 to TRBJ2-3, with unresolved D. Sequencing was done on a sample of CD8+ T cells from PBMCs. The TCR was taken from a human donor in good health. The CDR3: CSARSSSDGTQYF. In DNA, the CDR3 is TGCAGTGCTAGATCCTCGTCCGATGGTACGCAGTATTTT.